Each of the 24 T cell receptor beta chains below was sequenced from the same sample in a study of human T cells and chemical hapten exposure (dated by TCRdb to about 2021). The method was RACE. Instrument on record: NextSeq 500. TCRdb applied fastp at Q25 and MiXCR to the public reads, then kept only in-frame beta chains. Each record represents a unique CDR3 protein, reported with the most common genes and DNA among its rows. This sample is represented by approximately 50,000 distinct CDR3 sequences; about 11% of them were singletons. Of the sample, 3% to 4.5% falls within the top ten clones. According to the study, the label for this sample's time point signals: pre-sensitization, week 0. The treatment or condition label for this specimen denotes: therapeutic diphenylcyclopropenone sensitization with weekly scalp DPC. This sample comprised whole blood, obtained in connection with sensitization to the hapten diphenylcyclopropenone (DPC). All receptors derive from a woman in her thirties or forties with alopecia areata. Some clones in this sample may be carry-over from other donors' samples.

This clonotype has ten or more counts. The chain recombines TRBV7-8 with TRBJ1-5, with D perhaps TRBD1 (5 bases). Germline CDR1 is SGHVS and CDR2 is FQNEAQ. The CDR3 is 14 residues long. Trimming pared 3 bases from V and 3 bases from J, leaving 9 bases between. The CDR3 DNA sequence: TGTGCCAGCAGCTTTGGGGGGGACAATCAGCCCCAGCATTTT. Amino acid sequence: CASSFGGDNQPQHF.

In this sample, this clonotype turned up a few times. The V and J genes are TRBV28 and TRBJ2-3, with D perhaps matching TRBD1 (5 bases). Germline V gene sequence: CDR1 MDHEN, CDR2 SYDVKM. The CDR3 is 13 amino acids. V was clipped by 7 bases and J by 4 bases, with 12 bases between them. CDR3 in amino acids: CASTAQGADTQYF. The CDR3 DNA sequence: TGTGCCAGCACAGCTCAAGGGGCAGATACGCAGTATTTT.

This clonotype was seen just once. The rearrangement joins TRBV20-1 to TRBJ2-1; maybe TRBD2 (6 bases). This CDR3 is 15 amino acids long. V lost 5 bases, J lost 8 bases, and 22 bases lay in between. Germline V CDR1 and CDR2: DFQATT, SNEGSKA (reference sequence). CDR3 sequence: CSALFYGSQLYEQFF. The CDR3 region has the DNA TGCAGTGCTCTATTTTACGGGAGTCAACTCTATGAGCAGTTCTTC.

The chain joins TRBV6-2 or TRBV6-3 to TRBJ2-1, with a possible D match to TRBD2 (7 bases). V dropped 7 bases and J dropped 4 bases, with 17 bases sitting between them. In germline, CDR1 is MNHEY, CDR2 SVGEGT. This CDR3 is built from 15 residues. The CDR3 DNA is TGTGCCAGCAACGATAGGGGGGGGGAGTACAATGAGCAGTTCTTC. It codes for CASNDRGGEYNEQFF.

The chain has TRBV6-6 and TRBJ1-1; unclear D gene. Trimming shortened V by 4 bases and J by 2 bases, and 8 bases separated the two germline ends. Per germline, CDR1 MNHNY and CDR2 SVGAGI (reference sequence). This CDR3 region has 13 residues. CDR3 residues: CASSSRVNTEAFF. CDR3 DNA: TGTGCCAGCAGTTCGAGGGTTAACACTGAAGCTTTCTTT.

The chain recombines TRBV29-1 with TRBJ1-2; 8 nucleotides align to TRBD1. CDR1 is SQVTM and CDR2 is ANQGSEA in the germline V gene. The junction had 3 bases not matched to a gene; V was cut back by 4 bases and J by 8 bases. The CDR3 consists of 11 residues. CDR3 amino acids: CSVAGGLGYTF. The DNA of the CDR3 is TGCAGCGTTGCAGGGGGCCTGGGCTACACCTTC.

This clonotype came up a few times. The chain links TRBV18 to TRBJ2-4; D may be TRBD1 or TRBD2 (5 bases each). In germline, CDR1 is KGHSH, CDR2 LQKENI. Trimming stripped 4 bases from V and 6 bases from J, with 10 bases between. This CDR3 is built from 13 residues. CDR3 protein: CASSLRDANIQYF. The CDR3 coding sequence is TGTGCCAGCTCACTCAGGGACGCAAACATTCAGTACTTC.

This rearrangement joins TRBV7-2 to TRBJ2-3, with D possibly being TRBD1 or TRBD2 (6 bases each). Germline loops: CDR1 SGHTA, CDR2 FQGNSA. The V gene lost 5 bases and the J gene lost 4 bases, with 13 bases spanning the gap. The CDR3 runs to 14 residues. DNA of the CDR3: TGTGCCAGCAGCAGGGGGGAGTTCCCAGATACGCAGTATTTT. This sequence encodes CASSRGEFPDTQYF.

This clonotype was seen a few times. V gene TRBV19 combines with J gene TRBJ2-4; TRBD1 agrees at 11 bases. The CDR3 totals 17 residues. CDR1 and CDR2 (germline): LNHDA, SQIVND (reference sequence). V gave up 6 bases and J gave up 0 bases; unmatched junction bases: 7. The CDR3: CASSGAGTGGAKNIQYF. The DNA for the CDR3 is TGTGCCAGTAGCGGGGCGGGGACAGGGGGAGCCAAAAACATTCAGTACTTC.

In this sample, this clonotype turned up many times. The chain is built from TRBV5-4 and TRBJ2-1; 10 bases are a match to TRBD2. This CDR3 region has 15 residues. Germline CDR1 is SGHNT and CDR2 is YYREEE (reference sequence). The junction had 6 bases not matched to a gene; V was cut back by 5 bases and J by 4 bases. CDR3 sequence reads: CASSLTSGMYNEQFF. In DNA form, the CDR3 reads TGTGCCAGCAGTCTAACTAGCGGGATGTACAATGAGCAGTTCTTC.

The V and J genes are TRBV14 and TRBJ1-1, with unresolved D. The CDR3 is 18 residues long. Germline loops: CDR1 SGHDN, CDR2 FVKESK. V was pared by 0 bases and J by 4 bases, with 21 bases between. CDR3 bases: TGTGCCAGCAGCCAAGATACATCGGGGTATTCCCGGGGCACTGAAGCTTTCTTT. Amino acids: CASSQDTSGYSRGTEAFF.

This clonotype has a count of ten or more. This rearrangement joins TRBV6-2 or TRBV6-3 to TRBJ2-7; D is unresolved. CDR1 is MNHEY and CDR2 is SVGEGT in the germline V gene. This CDR3 region has 11 residues. Deletions cut 6 bases from V and 7 bases from J, with 10 bases between. As DNA, the CDR3 is TGTGCCAGCAGCCGCTTGACTGAGCAGTACTTC. It yields the protein CASSRLTEQYF.

The chain links TRBV7-9 to TRBJ1-1; D ambiguous. The CDR3 extends over 14 amino acids. The V end was cut by 3 bases, the J end by 5 bases, with 13 bases between. The germline gives CDR1 SEHNR, CDR2 FQNEAQ (reference sequence). CDR3 region: CASSFASGRTEAFF. CDR3 DNA sequence: TGTGCCAGCAGCTTTGCGTCCGGGCGGACTGAAGCTTTCTTT. Combining the CDR3 with reference TRBV7-9 and TRBJ1-1 gives the whole variable domain DTGVSQNPRHKITKRGQNVTFRCDPISEHNRLYWYRQTLGQGPEFLTYFQNEAQLEKSRLLSDRFSAERPKGSFSTLEIQRTEQGDSAMYLCASSFASGRTEAFFGQGTRLTVV.

This clonotype was recorded at least ten times. The chain employs TRBV5-5 and TRBJ1-2, with unresolved D. Per germline, CDR1 SGHKS and CDR2 YYEKEE (reference sequence). The V end was cut by 6 bases, the J end by 8 bases, with 17 bases between. CDR3 length: 13 residues. The CDR3 here is CASTQDLRLGYTF. CDR3 DNA sequence: TGTGCCAGCACCCAAGACTTGAGGTTAGGCTACACCTTC.

This clonotype occurred many times. The chain recombines TRBV5-1 with TRBJ2-7, with unresolved D. The CDR3 loop spans 17 amino acids. CDR1 is SGHRS and CDR2 is YFSETQ in the germline V gene. V lost 4 bases and J lost 9, with 29 bases in between. The CDR3: CASSPYPQSVFGVRQYF. CDR3 DNA: TGCGCCAGCAGCCCTTATCCCCAGTCGGTATTCGGAGTGAGGCAGTACTTC.

This clonotype appeared a few times. The rearrangement links TRBV7-2 to TRBJ2-7, with 8 bases fitting TRBD2. Germline lookup yields CDR1 SGHTA and CDR2 FQGNSA. Losses at the gene ends were 5 bases for V and 6 bases for J; bases not matched to a gene: 6. CDR3 length equals 13 residues. The CDR3, as DNA: TGTGCCAGCAGCCGCGGGACTAGTGTCGAGCAGTACTTC. It yields the protein CASSRGTSVEQYF. Combining the CDR3 with reference TRBV7-2 and TRBJ2-7 gives the whole variable domain GAGVSQSPSNKVTEKGKDVELRCDPISGHTALYWYRQSLGQGLEFLIYFQGNSAPDKSGLPSDRFSAERTGGSVSTLTIQRTQQEDSAVYLCASSRGTSVEQYFGPGTRLTVT.

A few counts support this clonotype. The rearrangement uses TRBV27 and TRBJ1-2, with no clear D. CDR1 and CDR2 (germline): MNHEY, SMNVEV (reference sequence). The V end was cut by 5 bases, the J end by 0 bases, with 13 bases between. The CDR3 totals 15 residues. The CDR3 region is CASSASVTTNYGYTF. The DNA for the CDR3 is TGTGCCAGCAGTGCCTCGGTCACTACTAACTATGGCTACACCTTC.

This clonotype has at least ten counts. This chain connects TRBV12-5 to TRBJ2-1; a possible D gene is TRBD1 (6 bases). CDR3 length: 11 residues. Germline CDR1 is LGHNT and CDR2 is FRNRAP. The germline V and J ends were trimmed by 3 bases and 10 bases, with 7 bases remaining between them. In DNA form, the CDR3 reads TGTGCTAGTGGTTTCGGGACAGAGCAGTTCTTC. Its translation: CASGFGTEQFF.

This clonotype was detected ten times or more. The rearrangement joins TRBV11-2 to TRBJ2-3; 8 nucleotides agree with TRBD2. This CDR3 has 14 residues. The germline gives CDR1 SGHAT, CDR2 FQNNGV. V dropped 8 bases and J dropped 6; count of bases not matched to a gene: 10. CDR3 in amino acids: CASYDGGAMDTQYF. The CDR3 nucleotides read TGTGCCAGCTACGACGGGGGGGCAATGGATACGCAGTATTTT.

This clonotype occurred a few times. The rearrangement uses TRBV20-1 and TRBJ2-1, with a possible D match to TRBD2 (6 bases). Germline V lookup: CDR1 DFQATT, CDR2 SNEGSKA (reference sequence). Trimming took 5 bases from V and 2 from J, leaving 13 bases between them. The CDR3 runs to 14 residues. CDR3 DNA sequence: TGCAGTGCTCCCCCGGGAGTTACCTACAATGAGCAGTTCTTC. Its protein product is CSAPPGVTYNEQFF.

V is TRBV5-5 and J is TRBJ2-5, with 7 bases lining up with TRBD2. J gave up 5 bases and V 4 bases, and 11 bases lay outside the gene matches. Germline loops: CDR1 SGHKS, CDR2 YYEKEE (reference sequence). This CDR3 has 15 amino acids. The CDR3 sequence: CASSGEGQGMETQYF. CDR3 in DNA: TGTGCCAGCAGCGGGGAGGGGCAGGGAATGGAGACCCAGTACTTC.

This clonotype showed up just a few times. V is TRBV5-1 and J is TRBJ2-7; possibly TRBD1 or TRBD2 for D (6 bases each). This CDR3 has 14 residues. The V and J ends lost 4 bases and 2 bases respectively, with 13 bases between them. From germline, CDR1 is SGHRS and CDR2 YFSETQ. The CDR3, as DNA: TGCGCCAGCAGCCCTGGGGGGCCGGCCTACGAGCAGTACTTC. It yields the protein CASSPGGPAYEQYF.

This clonotype was observed a handful of times. The chain combines TRBV20-1 with TRBJ2-5, with 8 bases aligning to TRBD2. CDR3 length: 14 amino acids. CDR1 and CDR2 (germline): DFQATT, SNEGSKA (reference sequence). V lost 5 bases and J lost 0; bases outside the gene matches: 5. The CDR3 here is CSAPRLANQETQYF. The CDR3 coding sequence is TGCAGTGCTCCACGACTAGCGAACCAAGAGACCCAGTACTTC.

The sample holds a few counts of this clonotype. This chain uses TRBV30 with TRBJ2-7, with D possibly matching TRBD2 (7 bases). The CDR3 extends over 17 amino acids. Per the germline V gene, CDR1 is GTSNPN and CDR2 is SVGIG (reference sequence). Trimming cost V 0 bases and J 2 bases, with 20 bases left between them. The CDR3 DNA sequence: TGTGCCTGGAGTGTACGATCCCCGGGGGGCATAGCCTACGAGCAGTACTTC. It encodes CAWSVRSPGGIAYEQYF.